The clone carrying this T cell receptor beta chain was counted between two and nine times. Systemic immunosuppression or a history of autoimmune disease excluded patients. These data belong to a study of OX40 agonist ivuxolimab in advanced cancers. Produced via immunoSEQ multiplex PCR; TCRdb's table is partial and in-frame only. The top ten clones hold less than 5.5% of a sample with approximately 98,000 clones, 70% to 85% of them seen once. CDR1 is MNHEY and CDR2 is SVGAGI in the germline V gene. Trimming took 2 bases from V and 8 from J, leaving 16 bases between them. The CDR3 length is 15 residues.

Source: CD4+ or CD8+ T cells sorted from blood, taken in a trial of the OX40 agonist ivuxolimab. The TCR sequence derives from an adult with an advanced solid tumor such as melanoma, head and neck, liver or kidney cancer. The rearrangement joins TRBV6-5 to TRBJ2-1; D might be TRBD2 (6 bases). The CDR3 DNA is TGTGCCAGCAGTTACACGGGAGCCCCCTTGGATGAGCAGTTCTTC. Its protein product is CASSYTGAPLDEQFF.